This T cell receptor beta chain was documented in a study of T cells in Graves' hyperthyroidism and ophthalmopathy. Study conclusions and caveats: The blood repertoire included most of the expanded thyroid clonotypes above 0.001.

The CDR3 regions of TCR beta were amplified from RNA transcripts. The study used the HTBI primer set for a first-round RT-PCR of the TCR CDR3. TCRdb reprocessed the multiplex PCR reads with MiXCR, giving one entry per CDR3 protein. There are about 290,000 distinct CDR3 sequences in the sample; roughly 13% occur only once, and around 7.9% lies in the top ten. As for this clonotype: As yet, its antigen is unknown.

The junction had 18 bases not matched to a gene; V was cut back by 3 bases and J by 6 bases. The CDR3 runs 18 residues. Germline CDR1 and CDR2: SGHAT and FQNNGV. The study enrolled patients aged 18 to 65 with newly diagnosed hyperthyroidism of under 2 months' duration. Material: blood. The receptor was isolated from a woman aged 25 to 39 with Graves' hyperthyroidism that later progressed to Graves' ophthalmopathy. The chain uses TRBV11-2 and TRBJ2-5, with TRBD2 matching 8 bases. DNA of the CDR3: TGTGCCAGCAGCTTGGAGGACTTGCGGAGCGGGAGTCTAAAGACCCAGTACTTC. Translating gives CASSLEDLRSGSLKTQYF. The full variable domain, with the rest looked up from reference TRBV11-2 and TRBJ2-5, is EAGVAQSPRYKIIEKRQSVAFWCNPISGHATLYWYQQILGQGPKLLIQFQNNGVVDDSQLPKDRFSAERLKGVDSTLKIQPAKLEDSAVYLCASSLEDLRSGSLKTQYFGPGTRLLVL.